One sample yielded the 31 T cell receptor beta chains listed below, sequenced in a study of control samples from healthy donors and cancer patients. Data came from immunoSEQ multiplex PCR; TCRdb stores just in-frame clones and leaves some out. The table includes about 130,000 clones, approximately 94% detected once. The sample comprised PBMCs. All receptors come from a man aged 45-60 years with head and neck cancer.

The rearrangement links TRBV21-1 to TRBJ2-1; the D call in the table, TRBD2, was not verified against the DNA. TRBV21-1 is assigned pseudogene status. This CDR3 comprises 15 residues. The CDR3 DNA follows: TGTGCCAGCAGCACCCGGACTACCGGAAACAATGAGCAGTTCTTC. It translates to CASSTRTTGNNEQFF.

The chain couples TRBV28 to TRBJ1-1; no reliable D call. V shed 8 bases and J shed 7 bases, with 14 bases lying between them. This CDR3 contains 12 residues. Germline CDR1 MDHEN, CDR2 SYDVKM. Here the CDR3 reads CASLGLEGEAFF. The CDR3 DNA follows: TGTGCCAGCCTGGGCTTAGAGGGTGAAGCTTTCTTT.

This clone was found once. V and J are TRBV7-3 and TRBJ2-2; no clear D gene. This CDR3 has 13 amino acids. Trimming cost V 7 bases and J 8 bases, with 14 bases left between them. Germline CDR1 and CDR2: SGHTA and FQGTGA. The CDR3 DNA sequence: TGTGCCAGCACCAAAGACCCACCGGGGGAGCTGTTTTTT. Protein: CASTKDPPGELFF.

This CDR3 is CASSPVSDGVGEKLFF. For the CDR3, the DNA is TGTGCCAGCAGCCCAGTTTCCGACGGTGTGGGTGAAAAACTGTTTTTT. The chain is built from TRBV7-2 and TRBJ1-4, with unresolved D. With 5 bases removed from V and 7 bases from J, the gap between germline ends came to 20 bases. The germline V gene encodes CDR1 SGHTA and CDR2 FQGNSA. The CDR3 covers 16 residues. The full variable domain, completed using reference TRBV7-2 and TRBJ1-4, is GAGVSQSPSNKVTEKGKDVELRCDPISGHTALYWYRQSLGQGLEFLIYFQGNSAPDKSGLPSDRFSAERTGGSVSTLTIQRTQQEDSAVYLCASSPVSDGVGEKLFFGSGTQLSVL.

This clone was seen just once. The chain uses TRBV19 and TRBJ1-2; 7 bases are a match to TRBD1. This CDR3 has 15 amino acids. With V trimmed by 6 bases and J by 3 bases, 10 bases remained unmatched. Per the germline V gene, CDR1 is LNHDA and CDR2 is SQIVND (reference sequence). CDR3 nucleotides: TGTGCCAGTAGCCAAGGCGGCAGGGGGTACTATGGCTACACCTTC. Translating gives CASSQGGRGYYGYTF.

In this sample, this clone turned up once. The CDR3: CASSLGGGMNTEAFF. The CDR3 bases are TGTGCCAGCAGTTTAGGGGGGGGCATGAACACTGAAGCTTTCTTT. The chain joins TRBV28 to TRBJ1-1; D is possibly TRBD1 (6 bases). The CDR3 extends over 15 amino acids. The V end lost 2 bases, the J end lost 0 bases, and 10 bases lay between the germline ends. Germline loops: CDR1 MDHEN, CDR2 SYDVKM.

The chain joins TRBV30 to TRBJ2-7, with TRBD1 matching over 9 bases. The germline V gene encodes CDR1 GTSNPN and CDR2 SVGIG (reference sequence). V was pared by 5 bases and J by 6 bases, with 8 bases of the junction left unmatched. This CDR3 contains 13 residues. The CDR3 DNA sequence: TGTGCCTGGCACCGGGACAGGGTATCCGAGCAGTACTTC. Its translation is CAWHRDRVSEQYF.

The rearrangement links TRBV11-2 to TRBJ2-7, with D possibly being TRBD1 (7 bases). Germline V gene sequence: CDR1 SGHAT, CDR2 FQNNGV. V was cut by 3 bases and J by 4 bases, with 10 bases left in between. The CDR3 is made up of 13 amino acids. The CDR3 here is CASSFQGGYEQYF. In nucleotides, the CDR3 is TGTGCCAGCAGCTTCCAGGGGGGTTACGAGCAGTACTTC.

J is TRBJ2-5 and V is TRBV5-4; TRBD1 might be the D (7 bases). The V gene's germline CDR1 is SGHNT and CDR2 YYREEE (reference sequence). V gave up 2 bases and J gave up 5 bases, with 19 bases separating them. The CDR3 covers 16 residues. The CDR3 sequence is CASSFGGRTGDETQYF. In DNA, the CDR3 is TGTGCCAGCAGCTTTGGGGGGAGAACAGGGGACGAGACCCAGTACTTC.

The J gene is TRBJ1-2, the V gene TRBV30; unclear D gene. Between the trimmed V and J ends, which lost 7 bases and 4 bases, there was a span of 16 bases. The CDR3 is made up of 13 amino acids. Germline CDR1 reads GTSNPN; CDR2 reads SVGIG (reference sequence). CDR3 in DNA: TGTGCCTCTTCCGGGCCCTGGGGCTATGGCTACACCTTC. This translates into CASSGPWGYGYTF.

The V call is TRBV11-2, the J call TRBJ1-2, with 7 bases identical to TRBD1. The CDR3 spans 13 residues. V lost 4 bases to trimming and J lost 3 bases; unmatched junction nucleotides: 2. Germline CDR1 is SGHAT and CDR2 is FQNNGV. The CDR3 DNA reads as TGTGCCAGCAGCTGGGACAGCGACTATGGCTACACCTTC. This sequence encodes CASSWDSDYGYTF.

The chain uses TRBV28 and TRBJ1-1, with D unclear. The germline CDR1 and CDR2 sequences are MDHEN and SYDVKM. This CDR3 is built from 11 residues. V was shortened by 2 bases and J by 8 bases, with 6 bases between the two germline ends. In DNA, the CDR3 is TGTGCCAGCAGTTTAGGATCGGAAGCTTTCTTT. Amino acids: CASSLGSEAFF.

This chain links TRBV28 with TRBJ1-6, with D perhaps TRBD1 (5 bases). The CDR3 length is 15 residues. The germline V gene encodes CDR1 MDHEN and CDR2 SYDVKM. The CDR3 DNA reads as TGTGGGGCACAGGCCAAGTCCTCCTATAATTCACCCCTCCACTTT. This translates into CGAQAKSSYNSPLHF.

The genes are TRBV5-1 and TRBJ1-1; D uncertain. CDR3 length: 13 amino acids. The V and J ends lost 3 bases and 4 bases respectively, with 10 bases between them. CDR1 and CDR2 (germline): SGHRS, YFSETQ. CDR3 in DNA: TGCGCCAGCAGCTCGGACCTAGGCACTGAAGCTTTCTTT. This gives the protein CASSSDLGTEAFF.

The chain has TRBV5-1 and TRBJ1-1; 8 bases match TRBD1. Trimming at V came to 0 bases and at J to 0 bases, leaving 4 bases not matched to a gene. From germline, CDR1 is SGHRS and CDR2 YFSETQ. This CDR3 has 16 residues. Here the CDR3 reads CASSLAGQGLNTEAFF. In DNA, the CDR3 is TGCGCCAGCAGCTTGGCCGGACAGGGACTGAACACTGAAGCTTTCTTT.

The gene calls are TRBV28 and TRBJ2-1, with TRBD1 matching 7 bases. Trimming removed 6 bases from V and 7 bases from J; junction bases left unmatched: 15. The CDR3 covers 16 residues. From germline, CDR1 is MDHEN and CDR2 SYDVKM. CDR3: CASSTIRDRAWNEQFF. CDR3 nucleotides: TGTGCCAGCAGCACAATCCGGGACAGAGCGTGGAATGAGCAGTTCTTC.

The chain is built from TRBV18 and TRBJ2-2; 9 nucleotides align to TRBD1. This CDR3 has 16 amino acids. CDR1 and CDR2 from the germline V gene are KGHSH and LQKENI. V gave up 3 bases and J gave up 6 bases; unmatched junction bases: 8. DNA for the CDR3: TGTGCCAGCTCACCGCTCGGACAGGGGTTTGCCGGGGAGCTGTTTTTT. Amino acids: CASSPLGQGFAGELFF.

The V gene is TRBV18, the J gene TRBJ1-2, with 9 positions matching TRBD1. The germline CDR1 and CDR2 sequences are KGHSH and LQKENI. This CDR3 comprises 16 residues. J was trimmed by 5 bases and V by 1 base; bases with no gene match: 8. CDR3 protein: CASSPQTGTGLYGYTF. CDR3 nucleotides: TGTGCCAGCTCACCACAAACCGGGACAGGGCTATATGGCTACACCTTC.

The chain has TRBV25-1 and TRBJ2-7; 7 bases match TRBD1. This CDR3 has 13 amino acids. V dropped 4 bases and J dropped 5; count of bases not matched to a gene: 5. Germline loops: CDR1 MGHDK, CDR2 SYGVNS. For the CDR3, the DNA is TGTGCCAGCAGTGCCGGACAGGTCGACGAGCAGTACTTC. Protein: CASSAGQVDEQYF.

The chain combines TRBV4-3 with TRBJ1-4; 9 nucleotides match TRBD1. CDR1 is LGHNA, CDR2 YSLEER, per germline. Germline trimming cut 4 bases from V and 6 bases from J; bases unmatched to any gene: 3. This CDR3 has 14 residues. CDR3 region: CASSPTGGDEKLFF. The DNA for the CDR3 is TGCGCCAGCAGCCCGACAGGGGGTGATGAAAAACTGTTTTTT.

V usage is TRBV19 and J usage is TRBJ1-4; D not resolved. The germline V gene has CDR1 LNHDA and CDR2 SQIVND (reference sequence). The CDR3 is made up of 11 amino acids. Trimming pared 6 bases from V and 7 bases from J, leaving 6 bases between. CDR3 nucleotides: TGTGCCAGTAGCACTGGTGAAAAACTGTTTTTT. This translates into CASSTGEKLFF.

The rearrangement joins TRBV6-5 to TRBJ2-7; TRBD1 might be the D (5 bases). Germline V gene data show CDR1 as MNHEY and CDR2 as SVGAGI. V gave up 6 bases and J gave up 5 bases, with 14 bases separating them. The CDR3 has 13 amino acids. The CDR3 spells CASRVQGQHEQYF. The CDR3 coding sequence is TGTGCCAGCAGGGTTCAGGGTCAACACGAGCAGTACTTC.

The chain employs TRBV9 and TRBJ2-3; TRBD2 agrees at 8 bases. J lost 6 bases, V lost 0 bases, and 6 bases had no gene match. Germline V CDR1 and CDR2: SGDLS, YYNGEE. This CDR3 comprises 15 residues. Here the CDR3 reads CASSVGTSIPDTQYF. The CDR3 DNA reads TGTGCCAGCAGCGTAGGGACTAGCATACCCGATACGCAGTATTTT.

For the CDR3, the DNA is TGTGCCAGCAGATTTTCTTCTGCTGTGAACACTGAAGCTTTCTTT. Its translation is CASRFSSAVNTEAFF. This chain joins TRBV5-4 and TRBJ1-1; D uncertain. The ends were cut back, 5 bases at V and 0 bases at J, with 14 bases in the middle. The CDR3 runs to 15 residues. Germline V gene sequence: CDR1 SGHNT, CDR2 YYREEE (reference sequence).

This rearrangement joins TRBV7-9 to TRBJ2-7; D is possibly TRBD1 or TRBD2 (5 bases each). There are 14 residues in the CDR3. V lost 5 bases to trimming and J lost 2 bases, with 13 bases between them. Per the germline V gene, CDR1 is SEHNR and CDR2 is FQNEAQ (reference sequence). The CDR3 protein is CASSETGRPYEQYF. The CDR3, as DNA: TGTGCCAGCAGCGAAACGGGACGCCCCTACGAGCAGTACTTC.

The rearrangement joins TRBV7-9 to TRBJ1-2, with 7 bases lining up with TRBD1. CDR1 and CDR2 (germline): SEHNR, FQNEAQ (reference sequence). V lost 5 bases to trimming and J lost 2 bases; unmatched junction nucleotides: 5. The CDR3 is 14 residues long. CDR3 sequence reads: CASSMRDSNYGYTF. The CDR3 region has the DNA TGTGCCAGCAGCATGAGGGACAGCAACTATGGCTACACCTTC.

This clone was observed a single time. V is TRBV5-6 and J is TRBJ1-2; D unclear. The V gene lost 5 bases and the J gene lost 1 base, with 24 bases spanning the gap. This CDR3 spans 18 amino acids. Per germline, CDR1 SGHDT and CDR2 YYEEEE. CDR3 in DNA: TGTGCCAGCAGTGTCCCCGGGCGGGCGGTCGAGTTTAACTATGGCTACACCTTC. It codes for CASSVPGRAVEFNYGYTF.

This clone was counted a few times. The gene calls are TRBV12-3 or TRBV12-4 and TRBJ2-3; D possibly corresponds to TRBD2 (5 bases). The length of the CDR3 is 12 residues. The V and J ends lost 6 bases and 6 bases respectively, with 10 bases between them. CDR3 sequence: CASSVTRDTQYF. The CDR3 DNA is TGTGCCAGCAGCGTCACTAGGGATACGCAGTATTTT.

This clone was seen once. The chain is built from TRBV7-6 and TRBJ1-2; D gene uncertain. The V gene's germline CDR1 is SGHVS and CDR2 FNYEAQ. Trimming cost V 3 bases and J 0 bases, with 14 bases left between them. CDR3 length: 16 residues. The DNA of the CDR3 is TGTGCCAGCAGCTTGGATCCTAGTGGATCTAACTATGGCTACACCTTC. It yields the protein CASSLDPSGSNYGYTF.

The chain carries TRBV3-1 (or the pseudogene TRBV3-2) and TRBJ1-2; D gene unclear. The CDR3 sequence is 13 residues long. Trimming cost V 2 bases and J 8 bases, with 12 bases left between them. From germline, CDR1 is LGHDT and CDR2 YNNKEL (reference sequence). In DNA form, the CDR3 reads TGTGCCAGCAGCCAAAGCTCGTTTTGGGGCTACACCTTC. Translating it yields CASSQSSFWGYTF.

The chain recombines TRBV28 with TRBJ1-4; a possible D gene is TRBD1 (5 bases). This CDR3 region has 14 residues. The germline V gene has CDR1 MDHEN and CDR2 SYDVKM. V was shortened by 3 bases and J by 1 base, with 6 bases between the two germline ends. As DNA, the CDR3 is TGTGCCAGCAGTTTGGGGGGAACTAATGAAAAACTGTTTTTT. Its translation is CASSLGGTNEKLFF.